This paragraph covers one T cell receptor beta chain sequence. The target antigen is unknown. Naivety among CD8 cells was defined by CD45RO negativity and positive CCR7 selection, thereby excluding terminally differentiated effector memory CD45RA+ cells. All the donors were Caucasian adults who lived in Nashville, Tennessee. Germline V gene lookup returns CDR1 SGHNT and CDR2 YYREEE (reference sequence). This CDR3 is built from 15 residues. The junction had 11 bases not matched to a gene; V was cut back by 3 bases and J by 8 bases. Using immunoSEQ multiplex PCR, the repertoire was profiled, and TCRdb retains in-frame clones only, with some absent. The table includes around 640,000 clones, approximately 96% detected once. This entry belongs to a study of shared clonotypes between healthy human individuals. Study-wide results and limits: The four-donor shared clonotypes exceeded non-shared clonotypes in generation probability, with non-shared ones scoring lower. Rarefaction exposed incomplete sorted-subset sequencing despite large depth. Researchers found naive subsets generally carried larger estimated richness than memory subsets.

Material for sequencing was naive CD8+ T cells sorted from blood. The chain combines TRBV5-4 with TRBJ1-2; 9 nucleotides align to TRBD1. The receptor was derived from a woman in her twenties or thirties in good health. The CDR3 region has the DNA TGTGCCAGCAGCTCGGGGGTACAGGGGGCTTGGGGCTACACCTTC. Translating it yields CASSSGVQGAWGYTF.